This TCR beta chain stems from a study of T cell responses to AZD1222 COVID-19 vaccine. Study-wide results and caveats: Seropositivity was recorded at baseline in only 6 or 7 AZD1222 recipients. Most donors were white British and more were female, and clonal diversity was possibly underestimated. Spike-specific TCR breadth and depth went up after people got two AZD1222 doses.

The CDR3 covers 16 residues. CDR1 is MGHDK, CDR2 SYGVNS, per germline. Between the trimmed V and J ends, which lost 2 bases and 5 bases, there was a span of 19 bases. With respect to this clone: Its antigen remains unknown.

Repertoires were generated with immunoSEQ multiplex PCR, while TCRdb's copy carries only in-frame clones and drops some. The table shows roughly 150,000 clones, with more than 85% occurring only once. This clonotype originated in an adult in good health. The genes are TRBV25-1 and TRBJ2-7; D may match TRBD1 or TRBD2 (6 bases each). Sequenced material: peripheral blood, taken on day 0 of AZD1222 vaccination. CDR3: CASSERGQIGVNEQYF. CDR3 in DNA: TGTGCCAGCAGTGAACGGGGGCAGATTGGGGTGAACGAGCAGTACTTC.